The next 6 T cell receptor beta chains were all read from a single sample in a study of Ad26.COV2.S vaccination and SARS-CoV-2 variants. TCRdb's table, derived via immunoSEQ multiplex PCR, lists solely in-frame clones and lacks some. Here the sample spans 350,000 to 550,000 clones, 89% being singletons. As for treatment: some 19 received Ad26.COV2.S at low or high dose, single or two shots; several received placebo; per-sample allocation not given. Sampling was done on day 63 after the first vaccine or placebo injection. The source material was peripheral blood, sampled in a trial of Ad26.COV2.S vaccine versus placebo. These receptors were obtained from a person aged 18-60 years who received the Ad26.COV2.S COVID-19 vaccine or a placebo.

The rearrangement links TRBV30 to TRBJ2-1; possibly TRBD1 or TRBD2 for D (5 bases each). The CDR3 sequence is 13 residues long. Trimming cost V 4 bases and J 0 bases, with 7 bases left between them. CDR1 and CDR2 from the germline V gene are GTSNPN and SVGIG (reference sequence). As DNA, the CDR3 is TGTGCCTGGACAGGGAGCTCCTACAATGAGCAGTTCTTC. This gives the protein CAWTGSSYNEQFF.

This clone has only a few counts. The chain employs TRBV6-5 and TRBJ2-5, with 9 bases lining up with TRBD1. Germline trimming cut 6 bases from V and 5 bases from J; bases unmatched to any gene: 10. Looked up from germline, CDR1 is MNHEY and CDR2 is SVGAGI. CDR3 size: 15 residues. DNA of the CDR3: TGTGCCAGCAGCCTCTCGACAGGGGGAGCGGAGACCCAGTACTTC. It yields the protein CASSLSTGGAETQYF.

A remark on this clone: One end of the junction varies from germline; a read error may be responsible. The chain recombines TRBV3-1 (or the pseudogene TRBV3-2) with TRBJ1-2, with 7 bases identical to TRBD1. The CDR3 has 11 residues. Per germline, CDR1 LGHDT and CDR2 YNNKEL (reference sequence). CDR3 coding DNA: TGTGCCAGCACCCAACAGGGGGGCTACACCTTC. Its translation: CASTQQGGYTF.

The chain's CDR3 is CASSRKGGTEAFF. As DNA, the CDR3 is TGTGCCAGCAGTCGGAAGGGCGGCACTGAAGCTTTCTTT. The chain is built from TRBV6-5 and TRBJ1-1; no firm D call. The CDR3 runs to 13 residues. Per germline, CDR1 MNHEY and CDR2 SVGAGI. Deletions cut 5 bases from V and 4 bases from J, with 11 bases between.

This clone appeared a single time. This rearrangement joins TRBV11-3 to TRBJ2-5; a weak D match, TRBD2 (6 bases). The V end was cut by 3 bases, the J end by 0 bases, with 11 bases between. The CDR3 has 15 amino acids. Germline CDR1 SGHNT, CDR2 YENEEA. CDR3 loop: CASSFRPSDQETQYF. CDR3 bases: TGTGCCAGCAGCTTTCGTCCTAGCGACCAAGAGACCCAGTACTTC.

This chain links TRBV10-3 with TRBJ2-7; no clear D. From germline, CDR1 is ENHRY and CDR2 SYGVKD. The CDR3 spans 14 residues. V was shortened by 3 bases and J by 0 bases, with 9 bases between the two germline ends. CDR3 amino acids: CAISDARSSYEQYF. CDR3 DNA sequence: TGTGCCATCAGTGATGCCAGGTCCTCCTACGAGCAGTACTTC.